This T cell receptor (beta chain) appears in the sequencing data of a study of blood T cells in healthy people across ages (dated by TCRdb to between 2015 and 2017). About the full investigation: Template switching captured roughly one uniquely barcoded TCR beta cDNA molecule per two T cells in model experiments. The donors were split into four age groups: young (average around 15 years), middle-aged (about 40), aged (about 56) and long-lived (over 75). Age-related changes in TCR beta repertoire diversity were measured in the study by deep sequencing normalized with unique cDNA molecular identifiers. For two donors (one aged 18 to 30 and one aged 80 or older), the study analyzed two additional independent replicas of 1 million unique cDNA reads from the same blood draw. Study-wide conclusions, independent of this receptor: Because profiling used bulk unsorted PBMCs, naive and antigen-experienced compartments could not be compared conclusively. A strong correlation was found between observed TCR beta diversity and the percentage of naive T cells measured by flow cytometry. As age increased, observed TCR beta diversity per million T cells dropped in a roughly linear way, and a significant reduction was already evident by age 40. Estimates of total diversity based on one million sequenced T cells were regarded as lower bounds and as underestimates. The long-lived group showed more naive CD4+ T cells, fewer expanded clones and increased TCR diversity than the aged group, suggesting age selection. The CMV infection status of donors was not known, potentially confounding age-related changes in expanded clonotypes.

Donors were 35 to 40 systemically healthy Caucasian individuals from Russia aged roughly 6 to 100 years. Each donor gave 8 to 10 milliliters of peripheral blood, drawn into EDTA-treated Vacutainer tubes. PBMCs were isolated by Ficoll-Paque density-gradient centrifugation, with at least 6 million obtained per sample. Trizol reagent was used to extract total RNA from the PBMCs, yielding at least 6 micrograms per sample. For every donor, an aliquot of PBMCs went through flow cytometry to measure the percentages of naive CD45RAhigh/CD27high T cells. Including cysteine and phenylalanine, the CDR3 has 17 amino acids. Only the CDR3 DNA stays, 51 bases, in frame from base 1. A distance of 13 bases separates the germline ends of V and J, which lose 0 bases and 0 bases respectively. Reading the germline V gene gives CDR1 SGHRS and CDR2 YFSETQ. In the case of this clonotype: What this receptor recognizes is not known. No base qualities exist here, and no much larger clone lies one base off it.

To prepare the library, 5' RACE was applied. The instrument given in TCRdb is Illumina HiSeq 2500. A second PCR of about 7 to 12 cycles was run with a J-beta primer mix and a sample-barcoded 5' primer. A template-switch 5' adaptor carrying 12 random nucleotides introduced a unique molecular identifier onto each TCR beta cDNA molecule. Each sample yielded at least 2.5 million CDR3-containing paired-end reads. First-strand cDNA was synthesized from all RNA with the Mint cDNA synthesis kit, primed by a TRBC-specific oligonucleotide. Following uracil-DNA glycosylase treatment, a first 18-cycle PCR with universal primers M1SS and BC2_uni_R was performed on all cDNA. The source study handled its data this way. Normalization of each sample was performed by random selection of 1 million high-quality reads, each carrying a distinct molecular identifier. Instead of being binned into consensus sequences, reads that shared molecular identifiers were thrown out. MiTCR, run with a Q25 quality threshold and the strictest error-elimination algorithm, handled CDR3 identification, clonotype clustering and error correction. A nonparametric unseen species model using Euler transformation provided a lower-bound estimate of total TCR beta diversity. The raw public reads went through TCRdb reprocessing: fastp at Q25, MiXCR clone calling, in-frame beta chains kept. Every entry covers one CDR3 protein and lists the most common genes and DNA from its rows. The authors' filters were not applied to this entry. Within this sample are just under 550,000 distinct CDR3 sequences, with around 24% of them counted one time only. The ten largest clones capture 8.5% to 9.5% of the sample.

The same data also contributed to another study, on T cells of mothers and their children. The second source states: The donors were nine systemically healthy Caucasian individuals, made up of three mothers and their six children. cDNA synthesis consumed the entire amount of extracted RNA, loaded at approximately 1.5 ug RNA in each 15 ul reaction. In the second PCR, sample barcodes and 2-4 random nucleotides were introduced via the M1S primer. Over 10 million TCR beta CDR3 reads came from each mother, compared with some 3 million reads from each child. Thymic selection similarly shapes TCR recombination output in related and unrelated pairs, with minor effect from inherited differences. Normalized repertoire overlap was always found to be slightly, but never significantly, higher in related mother-child pairs than in unrelated mother-child pairs. With a sensitivity of 90 to 100 clones per million clonotypes, no persistent microchimeric T cell clones were detected. The study used deep NGS to compare TCR beta repertoires of mothers and children, seeking features distinguishing related mother-child pairs from unrelated individuals. The mean age was roughly 36 +/- 4 years for the mothers and roughly 10 +/- 4 years for the children. After adapters were ligated using NEBNext reagents, the libraries underwent 100+100 nt paired-end sequencing on an Illumina HiSeq 2000. To prevent cross-contamination, the mother and child libraries were prepared one month apart and sequenced in separate runs. Each donor had between about 500,000 and 2,100,000 distinct TCR beta clonotypes identified. Naive TCR beta clonotypes were estimated from low-frequency clonotypes matched to each donor's FACS-determined naive share, without sorting.

The rearranged chain carries TRBV5-1 and TRBJ2-4, with the D gene not clear enough to name. This clonotype was sampled from a boy under 18 in good health. Sequencing was done on a sample of blood. The CDR3 amino acid sequence is: CASSLGALELAKNIQYF. At the DNA level, the sequence is TGCGCCAGCAGCTTGGGGGCCCTGGAACTAGCCAAAAACATTCAGTACTTC.